This TCR beta chain was captured by sequencing in a study of T cell responses to AZD1222 COVID-19 vaccine. Sequencing was performed with immunoSEQ multiplex PCR; in TCRdb, only in-frame clones are kept and a portion is missing. The sample yields about 67,000 clones, 80% to 90% seen once. Study observations and caveats: Just a handful of AZD1222 recipients were seropositive at baseline. Close to half of spike-specific TCRs reportedly recognize unmutated variant regions.

Notes on this clone: The antigen remains undetermined.

Sequences were derived from peripheral blood, sampled on day 0 of AZD1222 vaccination. This receptor was taken from an adult in good health.

The CDR3, as DNA: TGTGCCAGCAGCTTAGGGGACAGCAACTATGGCTACACCTTC. This sequence encodes CASSLGDSNYGYTF. The genes are TRBV11-2 and TRBJ1-2, with 7 bases fitting TRBD1. The CDR3 totals 14 residues. CDR1 SGHAT and CDR2 FQNNGV come from the germline V gene. With 1 base clipped from V and 2 bases from J, the junction kept 1 base outside the gene matches.